What follows are 19 T cell receptor beta chains derived from one specimen sequenced in a study of T cell responses to AZD1222 COVID-19 vaccine. Sequencing used immunoSEQ multiplex PCR; TCRdb keeps in-frame clones, though not all of them. The table lists about 100,000 clones, roughly nine tenths of them singletons. Sample: peripheral blood, taken on day 0 of MenACWY control vaccination. These receptor sequences come from an adult in good health.

J is TRBJ2-6 and V is TRBV9; D is unclear. The CDR3 has 16 residues. Germline CDR1 SGDLS, CDR2 YYNGEE. V was shortened by 1 base and J by 1 base, with 9 bases between the two germline ends. CDR3 nucleotide sequence: TGTGCCAGCAGCGTAACACCGAATTCTGGGGCCAACGTCCTGACTTTC. Its protein is CASSVTPNSGANVLTF.

The chain couples TRBV7-9 to TRBJ2-7, with D tentatively TRBD2 (7 bases). This CDR3 region has 17 residues. The V end lost 0 bases, the J end lost 0 bases, and 15 bases lay between the germline ends. Germline lookup yields CDR1 SEHNR and CDR2 FQNEAQ (reference sequence). The CDR3 bases are TGTGCCAGCAGCTTAGCGCTGGGGGGGCCGAGCTCCTACGAGCAGTACTTC. Its protein product is CASSLALGGPSSYEQYF. Full variable domain (outside the CDR3, taken from reference TRBV7-9 and TRBJ2-7): DTGVSQNPRHKITKRGQNVTFRCDPISEHNRLYWYRQTLGQGPEFLTYFQNEAQLEKSRLLSDRFSAERPKGSFSTLEIQRTEQGDSAMYLCASSLALGGPSSYEQYFGPGTRLTVT.

This clone was observed a single time. This sequence joins TRBV11-2 and TRBJ2-7, with a weak D call TRBD1 (6 bases). Germline CDR1 SGHAT, CDR2 FQNNGV. V was shortened by 5 bases and J by 1 base, with 12 bases between the two germline ends. This CDR3 is 14 amino acids long. The CDR3 coding sequence is TGTGCCAGCAGCCCGCGGACAGATTCCTACGAGCAGTACTTC. Its protein is CASSPRTDSYEQYF. Drawing the rest from reference TRBV11-2 and TRBJ2-7, the complete variable domain is EAGVAQSPRYKIIEKRQSVAFWCNPISGHATLYWYQQILGQGPKLLIQFQNNGVVDDSQLPKDRFSAERLKGVDSTLKIQPAKLEDSAVYLCASSPRTDSYEQYFGPGTRLTVT.

This chain links TRBV2 with TRBJ1-5; TRBD1 matches at 9 bases. Germline V gene data show CDR1 as SNHLY and CDR2 as FYNNEI. CDR3 size: 14 residues. Trimming removed 8 bases from V and 2 bases from J; junction bases left unmatched: 4. CDR3 coding DNA: TGTGCCAGCCGTCGGACAGGGGGCAATCAGCCCCAGCATTTT. It translates to CASRRTGGNQPQHF.

The chain couples TRBV10-3 to TRBJ1-1; D may be TRBD1 (5 bases). Deletions cut 6 bases from V and 5 bases from J, with 10 bases between. This CDR3 comprises 12 residues. Germline V gene sequence: CDR1 ENHRY, CDR2 SYGVKD. The CDR3 nucleotides are TGTGCCATCAGGGGCGGGGGGACTGAAGCTTTCTTT. This sequence encodes CAIRGGGTEAFF.

V and J are TRBV10-3 and TRBJ2-2, with 7 positions matching TRBD1. This CDR3 comprises 14 residues. From germline, CDR1 is ENHRY and CDR2 SYGVKD. V shed 6 bases and J 5 bases; nucleotides not matched to a gene: 6. CDR3 coding DNA: TGTGCCATCAGGCAAACAGGGGATACCGGGGAGCTGTTTTTT. Translation: CAIRQTGDTGELFF.

The chain combines TRBV2 with TRBJ1-4, with unresolved D. Trimming stripped 1 base from V and 5 bases from J, with 8 bases between. The CDR3 loop spans 14 amino acids. CDR1 and CDR2 from the germline V gene are SNHLY and FYNNEI. The CDR3 region has the DNA TGTGCCAGCAGTGAAGAGAATAAGAATGAAAAACTGTTTTTT. This translates into CASSEENKNEKLFF. Using reference TRBV2 and TRBJ1-4 for the parts outside the CDR3, the full variable domain is EPEVTQTPSHQVTQMGQEVILRCVPISNHLYFYWYRQILGQKVEFLVSFYNNEISEKSEIFDDQFSVERPDGSNFTLKIRSTKLEDSAMYFCASSEENKNEKLFFGSGTQLSVL.

V gene TRBV29-1 combines with J gene TRBJ2-7; D is possibly TRBD2 (5 bases). This CDR3 contains 14 residues. Trimming took off 6 bases at V and 5 bases at J, with 20 bases between the two ends. Per the germline V gene, CDR1 is SQVTM and CDR2 is ANQGSEA. The CDR3 DNA reads as TGCAGCGTCGGGGATAGAGCCCCTTTGAACGAGCAGTACTTC. This encodes CSVGDRAPLNEQYF.

CDR3 region: CASSYGEGIGNTIYF. The CDR3 DNA follows: TGTGCCAGCAGTTACGGAGAGGGGATCGGAAACACCATATATTTT. The chain has TRBV6-5 and TRBJ1-3; D perhaps matches TRBD1 (5 bases). This CDR3 region has 15 residues. Germline values: CDR1 MNHEY, CDR2 SVGAGI. Trimming cost V 2 bases and J 4 bases, with 12 bases left between them.

The V and J genes are TRBV30 and TRBJ1-5, with D hard to call. Germline V gene data show CDR1 as GTSNPN and CDR2 as SVGIG (reference sequence). V was clipped by 0 bases and J by 6 bases, with 6 bases between them. The length of the CDR3 is 12 residues. In DNA form, the CDR3 reads TGTGCCTGGAGTGTCGGGGTTCAGCCCCAGCATTTT. Amino acid sequence: CAWSVGVQPQHF.

The chain employs TRBV6-6 and TRBJ2-2; D remains ambiguous. V lost 8 bases, J lost 6 bases, and 10 bases lay in between. Germline values: CDR1 MNHNY, CDR2 SVGAGI (reference sequence). The CDR3 covers 12 residues. This CDR3 reads CASCIQPGELFF. The CDR3 region has the DNA TGTGCCAGCTGTATACAGCCCGGGGAGCTGTTTTTT.

The chain employs TRBV11-3 and TRBJ2-2; D is possibly TRBD2 (6 bases). Germline lookup yields CDR1 SGHNT and CDR2 YENEEA. The V gene lost 5 bases and the J gene lost 5 bases, with 15 bases spanning the gap. This CDR3 has 15 amino acids. The CDR3 DNA reads TGTGCCAGCAGCCTCGGGAGCGATCGTACCGGGGAGCTGTTTTTT. Translating gives CASSLGSDRTGELFF.

This rearrangement joins TRBV28 to TRBJ1-3; D ambiguous. The V gene's germline CDR1 is MDHEN and CDR2 SYDVKM. There are 14 residues in the CDR3. Deletions cut 4 bases from V and 0 bases from J, with 7 bases between. The CDR3 region has the DNA TGTGCCAGCAGTTATCCTAGCTCTGGAAACACCATATATTTT. Protein sequence: CASSYPSSGNTIYF.

The chain combines TRBV20-1 with TRBJ2-7; unclear D gene. Deletions cut 1 base from V and 6 bases from J, with 4 bases between. Germline values: CDR1 DFQATT, CDR2 SNEGSKA (reference sequence). The CDR3 runs to 10 residues. The DNA of the CDR3 is TGCAGTGCTAGAGGGGTCGAGCAGTACTTC. It specifies CSARGVEQYF.

The chain recombines TRBV27 with TRBJ1-5; no firm D call. Germline loops: CDR1 MNHEY, CDR2 SMNVEV (reference sequence). The CDR3 is made up of 13 amino acids. Trimming took 5 bases from V and 3 from J, leaving 8 bases between them. The CDR3 region has the DNA TGTGCCAGCAGTCCCCAGCACAATCAGCCCCAGCATTTT. Translation: CASSPQHNQPQHF.

This chain connects TRBV6-5 to TRBJ2-1; D assignment may be TRBD1 or TRBD2 (5 bases each). Germline V lookup: CDR1 MNHEY, CDR2 SVGAGI. This CDR3 is built from 15 residues. Trimming stripped 2 bases from V and 4 bases from J, with 12 bases between. This CDR3 reads CASSYQGEGYNEQFF. The CDR3 coding sequence is TGTGCCAGCAGTTACCAGGGAGAGGGTTACAATGAGCAGTTCTTC.

The gene calls are TRBV5-6 and TRBJ2-6, with D hard to call. Germline lookup yields CDR1 SGHDT and CDR2 YYEEEE. The CDR3 contains 14 residues. Trimming took off 1 base at V and 2 bases at J, with 4 bases between the two ends. The CDR3 nucleotides are TGTGCCAGCAGCTTGTTTGCTGGGGCCAACGTCCTGACTTTC. Protein sequence: CASSLFAGANVLTF.

In nucleotides, the CDR3 is TGTGCCAGCAGTCCCGGACAGGGGGAGGATGGCTACACCTTC. Residues: CASSPGQGEDGYTF. V gene TRBV6-5 combines with J gene TRBJ1-2, with 10 bases aligning to TRBD1. CDR1 and CDR2 (germline): MNHEY, SVGAGI. Trimming at V came to 5 bases and at J to 6 bases, leaving 6 bases not matched to a gene. The CDR3 runs 14 residues.

This chain joins TRBV4-2 and TRBJ2-3; D is possibly TRBD2 (5 bases). V lost 1 base and J lost 0, with 14 bases in between. The CDR3 covers 17 residues. The germline gives CDR1 LGHNA, CDR2 YNFKEQ. The CDR3 here is CASSQVGVGSSTDTQYF. For the CDR3, the DNA is TGTGCCAGCAGCCAAGTGGGCGTGGGGAGTAGCACAGATACGCAGTATTTT.